The T cell receptor (beta chain) under discussion was sequenced for a study of patients and donors after allogeneic stem cell transplantation. This clonotype was counted only a few times. TCRdb re-called the RT-PCR reads with MiXCR, one entry per CDR3 protein. Of about a million distinct CDR3 sequences listed, roughly 17% are singletons. J gave up 15 bases and V 7 bases, and 4 bases lay outside the gene matches. Per the germline V gene, CDR1 is MGHDK and CDR2 is SYGVNS. The CDR3 has 10 amino acids. This sequence originates from a human donor who was either an allogeneic HSCT recipient or a stem cell or donor lymphocyte infusion donor (not recorded which). It is not recorded whose cells these are; they may come from a transplant donor. Sample: blood, either unsorted or a sorted T cell fraction (not recorded which). V is TRBV25-1 and J is TRBJ1-4, with 8 nucleotides matching TRBD1. The CDR3 bases are TGTGCCAGCATGGGACAGGCTGTGTTTTTT. Translating gives CASMGQAVFF. Variable domain in full (rest from reference TRBV25-1 and TRBJ1-4): EADIYQTPRYLVIGTGKKITLECSQTMGHDKMYWYQQDPGMELHLIHYSYGVNSTEKGDLSSESTVSRIRTEHFPLTLESARPSHTSQYLCASMGQAVFFGSGTQLSVL.